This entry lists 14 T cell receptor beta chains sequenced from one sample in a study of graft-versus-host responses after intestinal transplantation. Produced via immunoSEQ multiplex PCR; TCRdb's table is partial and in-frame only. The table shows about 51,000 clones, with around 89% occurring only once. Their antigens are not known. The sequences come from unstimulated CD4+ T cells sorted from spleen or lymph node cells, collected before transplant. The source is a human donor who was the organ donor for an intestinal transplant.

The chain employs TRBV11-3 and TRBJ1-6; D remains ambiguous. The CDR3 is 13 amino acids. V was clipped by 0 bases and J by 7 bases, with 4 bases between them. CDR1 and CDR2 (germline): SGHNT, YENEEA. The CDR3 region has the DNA TGTGCCAGCAGCTTAGAGAGGAATTCACCCCTCCACTTT. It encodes CASSLERNSPLHF.

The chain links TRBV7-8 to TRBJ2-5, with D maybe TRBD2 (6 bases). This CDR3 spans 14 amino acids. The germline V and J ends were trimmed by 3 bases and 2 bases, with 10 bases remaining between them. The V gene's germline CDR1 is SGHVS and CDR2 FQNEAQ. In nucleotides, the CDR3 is TGTGCCAGCAGCTTTGAGGCGGGACAAGAGACCCAGTACTTC. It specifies CASSFEAGQETQYF. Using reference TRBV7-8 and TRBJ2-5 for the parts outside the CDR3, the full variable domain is GAGVSQSPRYKVAKRGQDVALRCDPISGHVSLFWYQQALGQGPEFLTYFQNEAQLDKSGLPSDRFFAERPEGSVSTLKIQRTQQEDSAVYLCASSFEAGQETQYFGPGTRLLVL.

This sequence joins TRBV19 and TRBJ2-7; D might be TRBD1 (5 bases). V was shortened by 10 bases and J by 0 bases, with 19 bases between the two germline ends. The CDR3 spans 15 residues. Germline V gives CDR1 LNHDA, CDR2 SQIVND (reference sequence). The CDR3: CATSGADSSSYEQYF. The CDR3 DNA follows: TGTGCCACCTCTGGAGCAGACAGCAGCTCCTACGAGCAGTACTTC.

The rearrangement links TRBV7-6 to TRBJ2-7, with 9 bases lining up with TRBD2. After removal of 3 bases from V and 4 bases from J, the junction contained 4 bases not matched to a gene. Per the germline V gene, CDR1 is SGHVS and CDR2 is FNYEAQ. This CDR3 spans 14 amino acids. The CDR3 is CASSFGTSSYEQYF. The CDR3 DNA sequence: TGTGCCAGCAGCTTTGGGACTAGCAGTTACGAGCAGTACTTC.

The CDR3 spells CASSSWTSGRSSYNEQFF. The CDR3 DNA sequence: TGTGCCAGCAGCTCATGGACTAGCGGGAGATCTTCCTACAATGAGCAGTTCTTC. This chain links TRBV5-4 with TRBJ2-1; 13 bases are shared with TRBD2. V shed 3 bases, J shed 1 base, and the junction held 7 bases outside the gene matches. There are 18 residues in the CDR3. Germline CDR1 reads SGHNT; CDR2 reads YYREEE (reference sequence).

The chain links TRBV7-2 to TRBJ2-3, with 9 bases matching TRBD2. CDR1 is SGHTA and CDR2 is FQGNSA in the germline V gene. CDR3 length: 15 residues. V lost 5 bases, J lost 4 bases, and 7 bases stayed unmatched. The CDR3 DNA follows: TGTGCCAGCAGCCGTATAGCGGGAGTTCCAGATACGCAGTATTTT. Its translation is CASSRIAGVPDTQYF.

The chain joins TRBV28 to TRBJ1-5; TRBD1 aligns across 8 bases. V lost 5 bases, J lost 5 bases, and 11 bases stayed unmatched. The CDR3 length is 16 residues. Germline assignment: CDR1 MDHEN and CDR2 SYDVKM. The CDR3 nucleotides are TGTGCCAGCAGTAGAAGGACAGGGCGAGCTTATCAGCCCCAGCATTTT. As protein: CASSRRTGRAYQPQHF.

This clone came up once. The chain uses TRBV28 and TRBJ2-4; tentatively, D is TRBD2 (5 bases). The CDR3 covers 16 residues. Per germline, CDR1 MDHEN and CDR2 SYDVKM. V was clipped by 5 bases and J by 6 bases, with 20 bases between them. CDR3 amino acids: CASSPNDGFGGNIQYF. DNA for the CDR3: TGTGCCAGCAGTCCCAACGATGGGTTCGGAGGAAACATTCAGTACTTC.

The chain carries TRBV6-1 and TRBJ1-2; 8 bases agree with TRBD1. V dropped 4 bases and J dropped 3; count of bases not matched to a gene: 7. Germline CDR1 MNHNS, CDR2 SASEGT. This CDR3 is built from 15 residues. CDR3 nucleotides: TGTGCCAGCAGTGCAATCCAGGGGGCGGACTATGGCTACACCTTC. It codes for CASSAIQGADYGYTF.

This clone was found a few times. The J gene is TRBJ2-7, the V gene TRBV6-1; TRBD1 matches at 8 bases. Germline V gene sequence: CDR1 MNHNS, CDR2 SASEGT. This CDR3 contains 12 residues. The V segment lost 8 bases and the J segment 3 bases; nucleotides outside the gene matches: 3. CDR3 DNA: TGTGCCAGCGGAGGACAGGGCTACGAGCAGTACTTC. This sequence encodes CASGGQGYEQYF.

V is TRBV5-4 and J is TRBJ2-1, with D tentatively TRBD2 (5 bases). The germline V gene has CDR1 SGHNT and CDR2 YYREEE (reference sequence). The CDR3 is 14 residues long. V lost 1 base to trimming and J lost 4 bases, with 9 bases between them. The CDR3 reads CASSLRDIYNEQFF. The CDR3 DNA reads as TGTGCCAGCAGCTTGCGGGATATATACAATGAGCAGTTCTTC.

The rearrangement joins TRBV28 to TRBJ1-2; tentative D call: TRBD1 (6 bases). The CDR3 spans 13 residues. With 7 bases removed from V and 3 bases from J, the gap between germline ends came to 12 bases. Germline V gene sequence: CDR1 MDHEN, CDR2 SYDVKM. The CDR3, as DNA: TGTGCCAGCACTGGACAGCGCTACTATGGCTACACCTTC. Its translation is CASTGQRYYGYTF.

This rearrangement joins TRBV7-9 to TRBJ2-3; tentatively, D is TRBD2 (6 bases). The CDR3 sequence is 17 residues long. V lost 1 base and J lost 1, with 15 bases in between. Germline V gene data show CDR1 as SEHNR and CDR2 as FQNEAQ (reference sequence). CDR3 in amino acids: CASSLVGSGGGTDTQYF. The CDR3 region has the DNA TGTGCCAGCAGCTTAGTGGGTAGCGGAGGCGGCACAGATACGCAGTATTTT.

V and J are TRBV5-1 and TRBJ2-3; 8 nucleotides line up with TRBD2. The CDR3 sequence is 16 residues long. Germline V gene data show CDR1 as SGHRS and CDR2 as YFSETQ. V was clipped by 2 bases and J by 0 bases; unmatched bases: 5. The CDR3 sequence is CASSLRLAYSTDTQYF. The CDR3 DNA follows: TGCGCCAGCAGCTTACGACTAGCGTATAGCACAGATACGCAGTATTTT.